The clone carrying this T cell receptor beta chain was recorded only once. Its antigen is not identified. The V end was cut by 5 bases, the J end by 8 bases, with 19 bases between. The CDR3 consists of 15 residues. The germline V gene encodes CDR1 SGHTA and CDR2 FQGTGA. Some clones are missing from TCRdb's copy, which holds only in-frame ones; the method was immunoSEQ multiplex PCR. Found here are about 67,000 clones, over 70% of them singletons; the top ten hold 3.5% to 5%. The data derive from a study of OX40 agonist ivuxolimab in advanced cancers. Findings of the study overall: Averaged across samples, CD8+ T cells carried more expanded clones than CD4+ did.

The chain is built from TRBV7-3 and TRBJ1-5, with D perhaps TRBD1 (5 bases). Sequenced material: CD4+ or CD8+ T cells sorted from blood, taken in a trial of the OX40 agonist ivuxolimab. This TCR was sampled from an adult with an advanced solid tumor such as melanoma, head and neck, liver or kidney cancer. CDR3 protein: CASSLMGGYGEPQHF. The CDR3 DNA sequence: TGTGCCAGCAGCCTAATGGGGGGTTATGGGGAGCCCCAGCATTTT.